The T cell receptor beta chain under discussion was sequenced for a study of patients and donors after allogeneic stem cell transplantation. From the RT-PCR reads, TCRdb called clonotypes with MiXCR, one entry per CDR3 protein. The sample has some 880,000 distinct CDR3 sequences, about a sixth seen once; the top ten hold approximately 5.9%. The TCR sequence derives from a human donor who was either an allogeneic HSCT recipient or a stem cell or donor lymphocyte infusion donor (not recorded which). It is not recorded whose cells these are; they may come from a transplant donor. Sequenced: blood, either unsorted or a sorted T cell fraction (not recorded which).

The CDR3 loop is CASSNPASNYGYTF. As DNA, the CDR3 is TGTGCCAGCAGCAATCCGGCCTCTAACTATGGCTACACCTTC. The chain uses TRBV5-6 and TRBJ1-2; D is undetermined. The CDR3 totals 14 residues. V was pared by 4 bases and J by 0 bases, with 10 bases between. The germline CDR1 and CDR2 sequences are SGHDT and YYEEEE.